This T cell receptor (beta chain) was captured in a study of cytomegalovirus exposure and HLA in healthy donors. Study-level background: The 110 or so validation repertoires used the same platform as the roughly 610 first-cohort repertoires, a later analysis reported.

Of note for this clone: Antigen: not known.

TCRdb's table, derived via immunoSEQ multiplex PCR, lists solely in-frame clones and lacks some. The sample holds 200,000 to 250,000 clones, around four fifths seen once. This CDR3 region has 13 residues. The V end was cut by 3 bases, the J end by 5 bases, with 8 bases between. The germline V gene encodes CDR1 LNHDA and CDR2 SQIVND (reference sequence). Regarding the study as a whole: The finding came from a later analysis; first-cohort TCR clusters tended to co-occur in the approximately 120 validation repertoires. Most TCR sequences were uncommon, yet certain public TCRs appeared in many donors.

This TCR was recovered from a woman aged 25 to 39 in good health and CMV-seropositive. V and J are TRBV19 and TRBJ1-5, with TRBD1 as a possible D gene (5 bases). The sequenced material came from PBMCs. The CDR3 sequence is CASSMRGYQPQHF. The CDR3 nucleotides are TGTGCCAGTAGTATGAGGGGATATCAGCCCCAGCATTTT.